This note documents a single T cell receptor beta chain sequence. Produced via immunoSEQ multiplex PCR; TCRdb's table is partial and in-frame only. This table has over 200,000 clones, roughly 87% appearing once. The entry originates in a study of blood T cell repertoires in COVID-19. Trimming took 4 bases from V and 5 from J; bases not matched to a gene: 3. The CDR3 loop spans 15 amino acids. Germline V CDR1 and CDR2: MNHEY, SVGAGI. Participants reported their clinical history, and cohort assignment relied on those reports. V is TRBV6-5 and J is TRBJ2-1; 12 bases align to TRBD2. Sequencing was performed on PBMCs or T cells enriched from blood (not recorded which). The sequence was collected from a man aged 30 to 39 who had recovered from COVID-19. DNA of the CDR3: TGTGCCAGCAGTTTACTAGCGGGGGGAAACAATGAGCAGTTCTTC. Its translation is CASSLLAGGNNEQFF.